The subject of this entry is one T cell receptor beta chain. Looked up from germline, CDR1 is SGHAT and CDR2 is FQNNGV. The J segment lost 6 bases and the V segment lost 5 bases, leaving 6 bases of the junction unmatched. This CDR3 comprises 15 residues. These data come from a study of blood T cell repertoires in COVID-19. About the study: Sites in the United States, Italy and Spain provided acute and convalescent COVID-19 samples.

Study processing details: Amplification from reference gene primers served as the basis for estimated nucleated cell counts. Only in-frame clones appear in the TCRdb table, and some are missing; sequencing was by immunoSEQ multiplex PCR. V and J calls and clone size are as listed in that table; D and trimming were resolved from the DNA. The sample contains roughly 200,000 clones, 85% to 90% of which appear only once. The sequence derives from a woman between 18 and 30 years old who had recovered from COVID-19. V usage is TRBV11-2 and J usage is TRBJ2-1; 11 nucleotides agree with TRBD1. The specimen sequenced was peripheral blood. The CDR3 DNA reads as TGTGCCAGCAGCAACCCGGGACAGGGGGTCAATGAGCAGTTCTTC. As protein: CASSNPGQGVNEQFF.